This T cell receptor beta chain was recorded in a study of technical replicates of blood from several donors. This CDR3 is built from 15 residues. The germline gives CDR1 LNHDA, CDR2 SQIVND (reference sequence). Trimming stripped 3 bases from V and 0 bases from J, with 9 bases between. TCRdb's table, derived via immunoSEQ multiplex PCR, lists solely in-frame clones and lacks some. Among 60,000 to 90,000 clones listed, around 97% were seen once. The source is a human donor in good health. Sequencing was carried out using T cells isolated from PBMCs. The gene calls are TRBV19 and TRBJ2-1; D remains ambiguous. The CDR3 loop reads CASSMGKSSYNEQFF. In nucleotides, the CDR3 is TGTGCCAGTAGTATGGGCAAAAGCTCCTACAATGAGCAGTTCTTC.